Following are 24 T cell receptor beta chains from one sample sequenced in a study of blood T cell repertoires in COVID-19. Produced via immunoSEQ multiplex PCR; TCRdb's table is partial and in-frame only. Among 20,000 to 25,000 clones listed, over 60% were seen once. The sequencing input was peripheral blood. These receptors were obtained from a man between 60 and 75 years old with active COVID-19.

The gene calls are TRBV27 and TRBJ2-2; 12 bases fit TRBD1. Germline loops: CDR1 MNHEY, CDR2 SMNVEV (reference sequence). The junction had 5 bases not matched to a gene; V was cut back by 6 bases and J by 6 bases. There are 15 residues in the CDR3. The CDR3 coding sequence is TGTGCCAGCAGCCCCGGGACAGGGGGCGCCGGGGAGCTGTTTTTT. As protein: CASSPGTGGAGELFF.

The J gene is TRBJ1-5, the V gene TRBV28; 10 bases match TRBD1. Germline V gene data show CDR1 as MDHEN and CDR2 as SYDVKM. The J segment lost 2 bases and the V segment lost 6 bases, leaving 4 bases of the junction unmatched. The CDR3 runs 15 residues. CDR3 loop: CASSRGTGGNQPQHF. CDR3 DNA: TGTGCCAGCAGCCGCGGGACAGGGGGCAATCAGCCCCAGCATTTT.

Concerning this clone itself: Mismatch with germline at one junction end may stem from a read error. The chain recombines TRBV2 with TRBJ1-1; D is undetermined. Looked up from germline, CDR1 is SNHLY and CDR2 is FYNNEI. The CDR3 extends over 12 amino acids. In DNA, the CDR3 is TGTGCCAGCAGTATCTCCAACACCGAAGCTTTCTTT. Translating it yields CASSISNTEAFF.

V is TRBV29-1 and J is TRBJ2-4, with TRBD1 identical over 11 bases. This CDR3 is built from 18 residues. The germline V gene has CDR1 SQVTM and CDR2 ANQGSEA. The ends lost 1 base at V and 5 bases at J; junction bases unmatched: 13. The CDR3 nucleotides are TGCAGCGTTGAAGCCCGGGGACAGGGGGATAGGCGGCAAAACATTCAGTACTTC. This codes for CSVEARGQGDRRQNIQYF.

This chain uses TRBV7-8 with TRBJ1-5, with D possibly being TRBD1 (5 bases). The CDR3 is made up of 16 amino acids. Trimming stripped 1 base from V and 2 bases from J, with 12 bases between. Germline loops: CDR1 SGHVS, CDR2 FQNEAQ. The DNA of the CDR3 is TGTGCCAGCAGCTTAGTCGGACCGGGGGGCAATCAGCCCCAGCATTTT. Residues: CASSLVGPGGNQPQHF. Combining the CDR3 with reference TRBV7-8 and TRBJ1-5 gives the whole variable domain GAGVSQSPRYKVAKRGQDVALRCDPISGHVSLFWYQQALGQGPEFLTYFQNEAQLDKSGLPSDRFFAERPEGSVSTLKIQRTQQEDSAVYLCASSLVGPGGNQPQHFGDGTRLSIL.

Here the CDR3 reads CASSLVAGVYEQYF. In DNA, the CDR3 is TGTGCCAGCAGTTTGGTAGCGGGAGTCTACGAGCAGTACTTC. The chain employs TRBV27 and TRBJ2-7; 9 bases agree with TRBD2. The CDR3 sequence is 14 residues long. Per the germline V gene, CDR1 is MNHEY and CDR2 is SMNVEV (reference sequence). V was clipped by 3 bases and J by 3 bases; unmatched bases: 3.

The V gene is TRBV10-2, the J gene TRBJ1-2; D may be TRBD1 (6 bases). Trimming pared 5 bases from V and 2 bases from J, leaving 27 bases between. Germline V CDR1 and CDR2: WSHSY, SAAADI. The CDR3 contains 19 residues. The CDR3 region is CASSPLLGSTGSLNYGYTF. The CDR3 DNA sequence: TGCGCCAGCAGTCCTCTTTTGGGTTCGACAGGATCCCTAAACTATGGCTACACCTTC.

The chain recombines TRBV27 with TRBJ2-2; 14 bases map to TRBD2. The CDR3 contains 16 residues. V lost 7 bases, J lost 9 bases, and 10 bases stayed unmatched. Germline V gene sequence: CDR1 MNHEY, CDR2 SMNVEV (reference sequence). In nucleotides, the CDR3 is TGTGCCAGCAAGGGACTAGCGGGAGAGAAGATGTGGGAGCTGTTTTTT. This translates into CASKGLAGEKMWELFF.

The chain couples TRBV24-1 to TRBJ2-3; 10 bases line up with TRBD1. Germline V CDR1 and CDR2: KGHDR, SFDVKD. This CDR3 spans 16 amino acids. The ends lost 4 bases at V and 6 bases at J; junction bases unmatched: 9. The CDR3 sequence: CATSDTRDRGEDTQYF. The CDR3 DNA sequence: TGTGCCACCAGTGACACCCGGGACAGGGGTGAGGATACGCAGTATTTT.

The V call is TRBV27, the J call TRBJ2-6; TRBD1 might be the D (5 bases). The CDR3 has 18 residues. Trimming took off 5 bases at V and 0 bases at J, with 17 bases between the two ends. In germline, CDR1 is MNHEY, CDR2 SMNVEV (reference sequence). The CDR3 DNA reads TGTGCCAGCAGTCCCCTGGGGCTCCCCACCTCTGGGGCCAACGTCCTGACTTTC. Protein product: CASSPLGLPTSGANVLTF. The full variable domain, in which reference TRBV27 and TRBJ2-6 provide the parts outside the CDR3, is EAQVTQNPRYLITVTGKKLTVTCSQNMNHEYMSWYRQDPGLGLRQIYYSMNVEVTDKGDVPEGYKVSRKEKRNFPLILESPSPNQTSLYFCASSPLGLPTSGANVLTFGAGSRLTVL.

This clone was recorded many times. The chain recombines TRBV9 with TRBJ1-4, with D perhaps matching TRBD1 (6 bases). The CDR3 length is 15 residues. Deletions cut 4 bases from V and 0 bases from J, with 10 bases between. Looked up from germline, CDR1 is SGDLS and CDR2 is YYNGEE. As DNA, the CDR3 is TGTGCCAGCAGCCGAGAGGGGGCAACTAATGAAAAACTGTTTTTT. It codes for CASSREGATNEKLFF.

This clone was observed a handful of times. The chain employs TRBV4-1 and TRBJ1-2; TRBD1 is a possible D gene (6 bases). V lost 0 bases and J 5 bases, leaving 10 bases between the germline ends. CDR1 and CDR2 from the germline V gene are MGHRA and YSYEKL. CDR3 length equals 14 residues. This CDR3 is CASSQDSGEYGYTF. The DNA of the CDR3 is TGCGCCAGCAGCCAAGATTCAGGGGAGTATGGCTACACCTTC.

The rearrangement links TRBV6-4 to TRBJ2-2; 8 bases are a match to TRBD2. Looked up from germline, CDR1 is MRHNA and CDR2 is SNTAGT. Trimming cost V 2 bases and J 4 bases; bases outside gene matches: 12. CDR3 size: 18 residues. This CDR3 is CASSDIGGRTPVTGELFF. The CDR3 DNA follows: TGTGCCAGCAGTGACATTGGCGGGAGGACCCCAGTCACCGGGGAGCTGTTTTTT.

J is TRBJ2-3 and V is TRBV5-1; the match to TRBD2 covers 10 bases. Germline assignment: CDR1 SGHRS and CDR2 YFSETQ. V was pared by 3 bases and J by 2 bases, with 9 bases of the junction left unmatched. The CDR3 spans 17 residues. This CDR3 is CASSSGTSALVTDTQYF. The CDR3 DNA reads TGCGCCAGCAGCTCAGGGACTAGCGCCCTTGTCACAGATACGCAGTATTTT. Full variable domain (remainder filled in from reference TRBV5-1 and TRBJ2-3): KAGVTQTPRYLIKTRGQQVTLSCSPISGHRSVSWYQQTPGQGLQFLFEYFSETQRNKGNFPGRFSGRQFSNSRSEMNVSTLELGDSALYLCASSSGTSALVTDTQYFGPGTRLTVL.

There are a few counts of this clone. Other DNA sequences in this specimen translate into the identical CDR3. The chain combines TRBV2 with TRBJ2-7, with TRBD2 matching 7 bases. J lost 3 bases, V lost 4 bases, and 6 bases had no gene match. Germline V gene sequence: CDR1 SNHLY, CDR2 FYNNEI. The CDR3 is made up of 14 amino acids. This chain's CDR3 is CASSGPSGSYEQYF. CDR3 nucleotides: TGTGCCAGCAGTGGGCCTAGCGGAAGCTACGAGCAGTACTTC.

Here the CDR3 reads CASSQAPSGVGGNTIYF. CDR3 coding DNA: TGTGCCAGCAGCCAAGCCCCATCAGGGGTCGGCGGAAACACCATATATTTT. The genes are TRBV3-1 (or the pseudogene TRBV3-2) and TRBJ1-3; a weak D match, TRBD1 (6 bases). Deletions cut 1 base from V and 4 bases from J, with 17 bases between. There are 17 residues in the CDR3. The germline gives CDR1 LGHDT, CDR2 YNNKEL (reference sequence).

V is TRBV14 and J is TRBJ2-2; the D is unclear. The CDR3 is 13 amino acids. Trimming cost V 2 bases and J 5 bases, with 6 bases left between them. CDR1 and CDR2 (germline): SGHDN, FVKESK. DNA for the CDR3: TGTGCCAGCAGCCAACAACGGACCGGGGAGCTGTTTTTT. This sequence encodes CASSQQRTGELFF.

V usage is TRBV5-4 and J usage is TRBJ1-2, with 11 positions matching TRBD1. Germline assignment: CDR1 SGHNT and CDR2 YYREEE (reference sequence). This CDR3 has 17 residues. With 3 bases clipped from V and 4 bases from J, the junction kept 11 bases outside the gene matches. DNA for the CDR3: TGTGCCAGCAGCTCAGGGACAGGGGGGCCTGGGGTCTATGGCTACACCTTC. The encoded protein is CASSSGTGGPGVYGYTF.

This clone was recorded only once. The V gene is TRBV5-1, the J gene TRBJ2-3; 7 bases are shared with TRBD2. This CDR3 region has 15 residues. Germline V gene sequence: CDR1 SGHRS, CDR2 YFSETQ. J was trimmed by 1 base and V by 0 bases; bases with no gene match: 2. This CDR3 reads CASSLASGGTDTQYF. The CDR3 region has the DNA TGCGCCAGCAGCTTGGCCAGCGGGGGCACAGATACGCAGTATTTT.

The chain links TRBV20-1 to TRBJ1-2, with D unresolved. Germline CDR1 is DFQATT and CDR2 is SNEGSKA (reference sequence). Trimming pared 6 bases from V and 7 bases from J, leaving 12 bases between. This CDR3 contains 11 residues. CDR3 nucleotides: TGCAGTGCCCCTCAAGACATTGGCTACACCTTC. Protein sequence: CSAPQDIGYTF.

The CDR3 is CASSLDVILGSGSDEQFF. DNA of the CDR3: TGTGCCAGCAGCTTAGATGTGATCTTGGGGAGCGGGAGTGATGAGCAGTTCTTC. The chain is built from TRBV11-3 and TRBJ2-1; the match to TRBD2 covers 8 bases. The CDR3 spans 18 residues. V dropped 0 bases and J dropped 8; count of bases not matched to a gene: 15. Germline V lookup: CDR1 SGHNT, CDR2 YENEEA.

The rearrangement uses TRBV20-1 and TRBJ1-3; no definite D call. Germline CDR1 DFQATT, CDR2 SNEGSKA (reference sequence). Deletions cut 3 bases from V and 4 bases from J, with 7 bases between. CDR3 length: 12 residues. DNA of the CDR3: TGCAGTGCTAGTAGCGGAGGAAACACCATATATTTT. Amino acids: CSASSGGNTIYF.

The chain has TRBV6-2 or TRBV6-3 and TRBJ2-7; 7 bases are a match to TRBD1. The junction had 5 bases not matched to a gene; V was cut back by 0 bases and J by 3 bases. In germline, CDR1 is MNHEY, CDR2 SVGEGT. The CDR3 runs to 15 residues. This chain's CDR3 is CASSYSNRGFYEQYF. The CDR3 nucleotides are TGTGCCAGCAGTTACTCGAACAGGGGATTCTACGAGCAGTACTTC.

The chain is built from TRBV7-9 and TRBJ2-2; no reliable D call. Germline CDR1 and CDR2: SEHNR and FQNEAQ (reference sequence). V was trimmed by 6 bases and J by 3 bases, leaving 11 bases between them. The CDR3 has 14 residues. DNA of the CDR3: TGTGCCAGCAGGGAGTCAGAGTACACCGGGGAGCTGTTTTTT. Translating it yields CASRESEYTGELFF.